The 17 T cell receptor beta chains below come from one sample, sequenced in a study of blood T cells in healthy people across ages. A second about 7 to 11 cycle PCR used barcoded and J-beta primers. TCRdb recomputed calls from the 5' RACE reads with MiXCR, one row per CDR3 protein. This table holds under 2,000,000 distinct CDR3 sequences, about 49% found once. Sequenced material: blood. These receptors were collected from a middle-aged woman in good health.

The chain carries TRBV7-9 and TRBJ2-5, with 7 bases lining up with TRBD2. The end of the DNA is better explained by TRBJ2-1, so the J call may be wrong. Germline values: CDR1 SEHNR, CDR2 FQNEAQ (reference sequence). CDR3 length: 17 amino acids. The CDR3 sequence is CASSLATGGAEQETQFF. The CDR3 DNA is TGTGCCAGCAGCTTAGCGACGGGGGGTGCAGAACAAGAGACCCAGTTCTTC.

This clonotype was observed a handful of times. The chain is built from TRBV10-3 and TRBJ2-1; 9 nucleotides line up with TRBD1. Losses at the gene ends were 10 bases for V and 4 bases for J; bases not matched to a gene: 8. The length of the CDR3 is 14 residues. In germline, CDR1 is ENHRY, CDR2 SYGVKD. Written as DNA, the CDR3 is TGTGCCACGGGGACAGGGCCTGGATACAATGAGCAGTTCTTC. Translation: CATGTGPGYNEQFF.

This clonotype was detected only a few times. V gene TRBV4-1 combines with J gene TRBJ2-1; D is possibly TRBD2 (5 bases). The germline V gene encodes CDR1 MGHRA and CDR2 YSYEKL. This CDR3 is built from 14 residues. V lost 1 base, J lost 7 bases, and 11 bases lay in between. This CDR3 reads CASSQVPAVNEQFF. CDR3 nucleotides: TGCGCCAGCAGCCAAGTTCCAGCGGTGAATGAGCAGTTCTTC.

The chain joins TRBV28 to TRBJ1-2; a possible D gene is TRBD1 (6 bases). CDR3 length equals 14 residues. V was trimmed by 5 bases and J by 1 base, leaving 11 bases between them. From germline, CDR1 is MDHEN and CDR2 SYDVKM. DNA for the CDR3: TGTGCCAGCAGTGGACCGGACAGTAACTATGGCTACACCTTC. It yields the protein CASSGPDSNYGYTF.

CDR3 bases: TGTGCCAGCAGCCGACAGGGGGCCATGCGAGAGACCCAGTACTTC. The encoded protein is CASSRQGAMRETQYF. The V gene is TRBV11-2, the J gene TRBJ2-5; TRBD1 matches 10 bases. Germline-derived CDR1 and CDR2 are SGHAT and FQNNGV. This CDR3 region has 15 residues. V was clipped by 5 bases and J by 4 bases; unmatched bases: 7.

The chain couples TRBV3-1 to TRBJ2-7, with TRBD1 matching over 10 bases. CDR3 length equals 14 residues. The V segment lost 8 bases and the J segment 7 bases; nucleotides outside the gene matches: 11. From germline, CDR1 is LGHDT and CDR2 YNNKEL (reference sequence). CDR3: CASHRGQGYNEQYF. CDR3 nucleotides: TGTGCCAGCCACCGGGGACAGGGGTACAATGAGCAGTACTTC.

The CDR3 is CASSPRGLAGSYEQYF. In nucleotides, the CDR3 is TGTGCCAGCTCACCCCGGGGGCTAGCGGGGTCCTACGAGCAGTACTTC. The J gene is TRBJ2-7, the V gene TRBV18; 9 bases are a match to TRBD2. Germline trimming cut 3 bases from V and 1 base from J; bases unmatched to any gene: 7. The CDR3 spans 16 residues. Germline V gives CDR1 KGHSH, CDR2 LQKENI.

This clonotype came up a few times. CDR3 in amino acids: CASSSGVTGDEQFF. Written as DNA, the CDR3 is TGTGCCAGCAGCTCAGGGGTTACCGGCGATGAGCAGTTCTTC. The rearrangement joins TRBV7-9 to TRBJ2-1; weak D call: TRBD1 (6 bases). CDR1 is SEHNR, CDR2 FQNEAQ, per germline (reference sequence). The CDR3 spans 14 residues. V dropped 4 bases and J dropped 8 bases, with 15 bases sitting between them.

The chain joins TRBV27 to TRBJ2-1; 10 positions agree with TRBD2. The J segment lost 8 bases and the V segment lost 1 base, leaving 8 bases of the junction unmatched. Germline V lookup: CDR1 MNHEY, CDR2 SMNVEV (reference sequence). CDR3 length equals 16 residues. CDR3 sequence: CASSLLSSGGLHEQFF. DNA of the CDR3: TGTGCCAGCAGTTTATTGTCTAGCGGGGGTTTACATGAGCAGTTCTTC.

This clonotype was recorded a few times. The chain recombines TRBV7-2 with TRBJ1-6; no clear D. Germline CDR1 SGHTA, CDR2 FQGNSA. The CDR3 is 13 residues long. The ends were cut back, 5 bases at V and 11 bases at J, with 13 bases in the middle. The CDR3 region has the DNA TGTGCCAGCAGCCCAGACCCGGCTGCACCCCTCCACTTT. Translating it yields CASSPDPAAPLHF. The whole variable domain, filled in from reference TRBV7-2 and TRBJ1-6, reads GAGVSQSPSNKVTEKGKDVELRCDPISGHTALYWYRQSLGQGLEFLIYFQGNSAPDKSGLPSDRFSAERTGGSVSTLTIQRTQQEDSAVYLCASSPDPAAPLHFGNGTRLTVT.

The chain carries TRBV29-1 and TRBJ2-7; the D gene is possibly TRBD2 (5 bases). CDR3 size: 12 residues. With 6 bases removed from V and 2 bases from J, the gap between germline ends came to 11 bases. Germline lookup yields CDR1 SQVTM and CDR2 ANQGSEA. The DNA for the CDR3 is TGCAGCGTGACCGGGGTTCCCTACGAGCAGTACTTC. This codes for CSVTGVPYEQYF.

This clonotype showed up many times. The chain combines TRBV4-2 with TRBJ2-5; no clear D gene. Germline V CDR1 and CDR2: LGHNA, YNFKEQ. The CDR3 is 12 residues long. Trimming shortened V by 1 base and J by 6 bases, and 6 bases separated the two germline ends. CDR3 protein: CASSQVEKTQYF. The CDR3 nucleotides are TGTGCCAGCAGCCAAGTGGAAAAGACCCAGTACTTC.

The gene calls are TRBV28 and TRBJ2-1; 8 bases agree with TRBD2. Germline values: CDR1 MDHEN, CDR2 SYDVKM. J lost 5 bases, V lost 6 bases, and 6 bases had no gene match. The CDR3 has 14 residues. The CDR3: CASRAGGADNEQFF. The CDR3 coding sequence is TGTGCCAGCAGAGCCGGGGGGGCCGACAATGAGCAGTTCTTC.

This clonotype has just a few counts. This chain uses TRBV6-1 with TRBJ1-4, with no clear D. CDR1 is MNHNS and CDR2 is SASEGT in the germline V gene. This CDR3 is built from 13 residues. With 7 bases removed from V and 4 bases from J, the gap between germline ends came to 10 bases. The CDR3 spells CASIPPYNEKLFF. The CDR3 nucleotides are TGTGCCAGCATACCGCCCTATAATGAAAAACTGTTTTTT.

This clonotype was recorded a few times. The chain has TRBV5-1 and TRBJ2-5; D might be TRBD1 (6 bases). The CDR3 sequence is 14 residues long. Germline loops: CDR1 SGHRS, CDR2 YFSETQ. Between the trimmed V and J ends, which lost 4 bases and 2 bases, there was a span of 12 bases. DNA of the CDR3: TGCGCCAGCAGCGTCTCGGACAGACAAGAGACCCAGTACTTC. Its translation: CASSVSDRQETQYF.

This sequence joins TRBV18 and TRBJ1-1; the match to TRBD1 covers 7 bases. CDR1 and CDR2 (germline): KGHSH, LQKENI. The V and J ends lost 3 bases and 2 bases, in that order; junction bases with no gene match: 3. The CDR3 has 14 amino acids. CDR3 bases: TGTGCCAGCTCACCGGGACAGATAAACACTGAAGCTTTCTTT. It encodes CASSPGQINTEAFF.

The chain uses TRBV11-2 and TRBJ2-1; 7 bases are shared with TRBD2. The CDR3 runs to 21 residues. After removal of 0 bases from V and 4 bases from J, the junction contained 21 bases not matched to a gene. Germline V gives CDR1 SGHAT, CDR2 FQNNGV. CDR3 nucleotide sequence: TGTGCCAGCAGCTTAGATCTAGGGCGCCTGGCAGTACTAGCGTTTTACAATGAGCAGTTCTTC. The encoded protein is CASSLDLGRLAVLAFYNEQFF.